These T cell receptor beta chains were read from a single sample in a study. TCRdb re-called the RT-PCR reads with MiXCR, one entry per CDR3 protein. The sample has about 700,000 distinct CDR3 sequences; 11% to 15% are singletons. The material sequenced was memory CD4+ T cells from blood. The source is a female donor in good health, serving as a healthy control. The CDR3 runs from the conserved cysteine through the conserved F or W.

j_gene,v_gene,CDR3aa
TRBJ1-1,TRBV30,CAWSVLASIATEAFF
TRBJ1-1,TRBV29-1,CSVGRRLAEAFF
TRBJ2-5,TRBV7-2,CASSLHRVQETQYF
TRBJ2-1,TRBV3-1,CASSQGQVFEQFF
TRBJ2-3,TRBV19,CACGRDTQYF
TRBJ1-1,TRBV7-2,CASRLSRNTEAFF
TRBJ2-1,TRBV13,CASSPPLAEWGQEQFF
TRBJ2-7,TRBV6-1,CASSEGTGEGYEQYF
TRBJ1-1,TRBV7-2,CASSLNAADEAFF
TRBJ1-1,TRBV11-3,CASSFTALSEAFF
TRBJ2-3,TRBV5-1,CASSKGQELDTQYF
TRBJ1-2,TRBV7-9,CARSSFGQGAFNGYTF
TRBJ2-5,TRBV6-1,CASSEATGPQETQYF
TRBJ1-4,TRBV12-3/TRBV12-4,CASSRGNGEKLFF
TRBJ2-2,TRBV6-2/TRBV6-3,CASSAMNPPGELFF
TRBJ1-1,TRBV6-5,CASSRGDTEAFF
TRBJ2-7,TRBV12-3/TRBV12-4,CASSLTGTRTYEQYF
TRBJ2-5,TRBV11-2,CASSEGLAGVETQYF
TRBJ1-1,TRBV15,CATSRDGPPPVRAFF
TRBJ2-7,TRBV5-1,CASSLGSSESYEQYF
TRBJ1-1,TRBV20-1,CSATRTGSNTEAFF
TRBJ1-3,TRBV3-1,CASSLTTAGNTIYF
TRBJ2-7,TRBV29-1,CSVSRAPYEQYF
TRBJ2-1,TRBV10-2,CASSEPGDSYNEQFF
TRBJ2-1,TRBV4-1,CASSQEGGSYNEQFF
TRBJ2-4,TRBV5-6,CASSSRSLIGKNIQYF
TRBJ2-7,TRBV18,CASSRIQGPSYEQYF
TRBJ2-3,TRBV6-5,CASSYPGLVAQYF
TRBJ2-4,TRBV7-8,CASSLAGTGNIQYF
TRBJ2-5,TRBV5-1,CASSRGPAETQYF
TRBJ1-1,TRBV6-4,CASSDSIARLDTEAFF
TRBJ1-2,TRBV20-1,CSARDVVSGDYGYTF
TRBJ1-2,TRBV29-1,CSVAHLGLTGHGYTF
TRBJ2-3,TRBV20-1,CSARNPEVGDTQYF
TRBJ1-3,TRBV12-5,CASGLGGSSGNTIYF